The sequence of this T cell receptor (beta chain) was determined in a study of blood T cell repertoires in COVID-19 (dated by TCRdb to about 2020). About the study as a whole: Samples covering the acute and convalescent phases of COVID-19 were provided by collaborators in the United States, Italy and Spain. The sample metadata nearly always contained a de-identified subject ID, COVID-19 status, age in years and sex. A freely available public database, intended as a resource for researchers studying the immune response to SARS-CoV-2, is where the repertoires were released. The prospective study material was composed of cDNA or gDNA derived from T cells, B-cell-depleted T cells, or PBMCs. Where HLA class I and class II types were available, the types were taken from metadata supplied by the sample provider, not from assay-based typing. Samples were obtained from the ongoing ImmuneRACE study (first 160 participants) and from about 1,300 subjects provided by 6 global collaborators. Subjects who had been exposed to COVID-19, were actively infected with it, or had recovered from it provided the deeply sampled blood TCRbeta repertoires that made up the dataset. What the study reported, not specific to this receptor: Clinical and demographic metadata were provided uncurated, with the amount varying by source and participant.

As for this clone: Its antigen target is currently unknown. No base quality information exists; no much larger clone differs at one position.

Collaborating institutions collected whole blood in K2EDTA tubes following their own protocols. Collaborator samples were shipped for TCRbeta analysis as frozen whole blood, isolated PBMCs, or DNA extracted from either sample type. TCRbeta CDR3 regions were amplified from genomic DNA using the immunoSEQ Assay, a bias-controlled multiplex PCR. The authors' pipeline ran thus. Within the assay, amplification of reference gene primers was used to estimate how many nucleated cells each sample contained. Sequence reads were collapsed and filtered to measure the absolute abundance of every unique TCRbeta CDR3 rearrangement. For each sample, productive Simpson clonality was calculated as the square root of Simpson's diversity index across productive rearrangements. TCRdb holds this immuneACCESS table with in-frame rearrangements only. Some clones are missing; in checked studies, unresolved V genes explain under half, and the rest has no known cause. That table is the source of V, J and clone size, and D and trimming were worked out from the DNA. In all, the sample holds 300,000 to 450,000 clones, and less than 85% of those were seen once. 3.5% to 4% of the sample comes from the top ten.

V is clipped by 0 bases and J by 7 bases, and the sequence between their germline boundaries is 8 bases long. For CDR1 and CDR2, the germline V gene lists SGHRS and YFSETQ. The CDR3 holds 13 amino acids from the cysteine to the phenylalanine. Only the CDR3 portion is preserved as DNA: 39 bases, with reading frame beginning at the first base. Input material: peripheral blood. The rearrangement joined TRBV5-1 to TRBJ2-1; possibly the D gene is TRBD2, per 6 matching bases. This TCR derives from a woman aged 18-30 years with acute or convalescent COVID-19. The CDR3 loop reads CASSLALANEQFF. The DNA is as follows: TGCGCCAGCAGCTTGGCCCTAGCGAATGAGCAGTTCTTC.